The rows below give T cell receptor beta chains drawn from one sample of a study of blood T cells in healthy people across ages. TCRdb analysed the 5' RACE reads with MiXCR anew, one entry per CDR3 protein. The repertoire consists of about 1,000,000 distinct CDR3 sequences, with 45% occurring once and the leading ten covering approximately 17%. Sequencing was done on a sample of blood. These receptors were collected from a woman aged 60 to 75 in good health. CDR3s include the opening cysteine and the closing phenylalanine or tryptophan. The D gene is left open where the match is weak. Only part of the rows carry a size: once, few, many, or a class if the clone is expanded.

d_call: .
clone_size: once
j_call: TRBJ2-1
v_call: TRBV12-3/TRBV12-4
cdr3_aa: CASSLMSWRNEQFF
cdr3_nt: TGTGCCAGCAGTTTAATGTCCTGGCGGAATGAGCAGTTCTTC

d_call: .
clone_size: few
j_call: TRBJ2-1
v_call: TRBV28
cdr3_aa: CASKQGFEQFF
cdr3_nt: TGTGCCAGTAAACAGGGCTTTGAGCAGTTCTTC

d_call: TRBD1
clone_size: few
j_call: TRBJ2-7
v_call: TRBV14
cdr3_aa: CASSQTGTGAEQYF
cdr3_nt: TGTGCCAGCAGCCAAACCGGGACAGGGGCCGAGCAGTACTTC

d_call: .
clone_size: .
j_call: TRBJ2-3
v_call: TRBV13
cdr3_aa: CASRVSARTDTQYF
cdr3_nt: TGTGCCAGCAGGGTCTCGGCGCGCACAGATACGCAGTATTTT

d_call: .
clone_size: .
j_call: TRBJ1-2
v_call: TRBV6-1
cdr3_aa: CASSEDLVFYGYTF
cdr3_nt: TGTGCCAGCAGTGAAGATTTGGTGTTCTATGGCTACACCTTC

d_call: .
clone_size: .
j_call: TRBJ2-3
v_call: TRBV11-2
cdr3_aa: CASSISGHTDTRYF
cdr3_nt: TGTGCCAGCAGCATCAGCGGACACACAGATACGCGGTATTTT

d_call: .
clone_size: .
j_call: TRBJ2-3
v_call: TRBV12-3/TRBV12-4
cdr3_aa: CASSFSTRETQYF
cdr3_nt: TGTGCCAGCAGTTTCAGTACCAGGGAGACGCAGTATTTT

d_call: TRBD2
clone_size: .
j_call: TRBJ2-3
v_call: TRBV7-8
cdr3_aa: CASSLGLVGDTQYF
cdr3_nt: TGTGCCAGCAGCTTGGGACTAGTAGGTGATACGCAGTATTTT

d_call: .
clone_size: many
j_call: TRBJ2-1
v_call: TRBV3-1
cdr3_aa: CASSHLTVSYNEQFF
cdr3_nt: TGTGCCAGCAGCCATCTGACGGTGTCCTACAATGAGCAGTTCTTC

d_call: TRBD1
clone_size: .
j_call: TRBJ2-3
v_call: TRBV7-3
cdr3_aa: CASSLTGTGPGTDTQYF
cdr3_nt: TGTGCCAGCAGCTTAACGGGGACAGGGCCAGGGACAGATACGCAGTATTTT

d_call: .
clone_size: few
j_call: TRBJ1-3
v_call: TRBV15
cdr3_aa: CATSRQKGNTIYF
cdr3_nt: TGTGCCACCAGTAGACAGAAGGGAAACACCATATATTTT

d_call: .
clone_size: .
j_call: TRBJ2-6
v_call: TRBV27
cdr3_aa: CASRSGLLSGANVLTF
cdr3_nt: TGTGCCAGCAGGTCTGGCCTTCTCTCTGGGGCCAACGTCCTGACTTTC

d_call: TRBD2
clone_size: many
j_call: TRBJ2-7
v_call: TRBV5-1
cdr3_aa: CASSLVISGSYEQYF
cdr3_nt: TGCGCCAGCAGCTTGGTCATTAGCGGGAGCTACGAGCAGTACTTC

d_call: .
clone_size: .
j_call: TRBJ2-7
v_call: TRBV14
cdr3_aa: CASSQDLAARAQYF
cdr3_nt: TGTGCCAGCAGCCAAGATCTGGCCGCGAGGGCCCAGTACTTC

d_call: .
clone_size: few
j_call: TRBJ2-1
v_call: TRBV20-1
cdr3_aa: CSARLADPMYNEQFF
cdr3_nt: TGCAGTGCTCGTCTGGCGGACCCCATGTACAATGAGCAGTTCTTC

d_call: TRBD2
clone_size: .
j_call: TRBJ2-1
v_call: TRBV4-1
cdr3_aa: CASSQDQGSGSGGYNEQFF
cdr3_nt: TGCGCCAGCAGCCAAGATCAAGGTAGCGGGAGCGGTGGGTACAATGAGCAGTTCTTC